This TCR beta chain originates from a study of shared clonotypes between healthy human individuals. Study context: Serving as donors were a couple of women and three men, whose ages spanned 18 to 49.

The table came from immunoSEQ multiplex PCR; TCRdb's copy has only in-frame clones and leaves some out. This table holds 850,000 to 1,100,000 clones, roughly 80% found once. This CDR3 is built from 14 residues. V gave up 1 base and J gave up 1 base, with 7 bases separating them. CDR1 is MGHDK, CDR2 SYGVNS, per germline. V is TRBV25-1 and J is TRBJ2-5; D not certain. What was sequenced was memory CD4+ T cells from PBMCs. Subset noted: CD45RA-negative fraction. The sequence derives from a man younger than 35 in good health. Some clones in this sample may be carry-over from other donors' samples. CDR3 DNA: TGTGCCAGCAGTGAATTTAACGCCCAAGAGACCCAGTACTTC. This sequence encodes CASSEFNAQETQYF.